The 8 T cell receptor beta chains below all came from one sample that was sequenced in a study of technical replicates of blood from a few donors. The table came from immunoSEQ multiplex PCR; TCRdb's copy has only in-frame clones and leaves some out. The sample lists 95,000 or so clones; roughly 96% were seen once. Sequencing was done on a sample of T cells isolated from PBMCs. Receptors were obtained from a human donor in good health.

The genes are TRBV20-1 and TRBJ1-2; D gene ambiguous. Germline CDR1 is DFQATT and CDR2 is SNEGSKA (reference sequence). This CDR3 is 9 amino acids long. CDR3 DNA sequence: TGCAGAGGACTGGAAGGCTACACCTTC. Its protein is CRGLEGYTF.

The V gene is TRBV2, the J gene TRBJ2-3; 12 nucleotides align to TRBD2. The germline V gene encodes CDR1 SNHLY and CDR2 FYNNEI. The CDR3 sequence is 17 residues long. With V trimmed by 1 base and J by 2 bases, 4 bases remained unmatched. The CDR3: CASSEVGTSGFTDTQYF. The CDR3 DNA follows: TGTGCCAGCAGTGAAGTGGGGACTAGCGGGTTCACAGATACGCAGTATTTT.

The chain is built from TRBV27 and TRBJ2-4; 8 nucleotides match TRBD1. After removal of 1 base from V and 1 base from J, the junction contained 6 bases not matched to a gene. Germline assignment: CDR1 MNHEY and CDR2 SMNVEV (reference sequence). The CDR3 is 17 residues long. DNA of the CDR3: TGTGCCAGCAGTTTATTCCCCCGGACAGGGGCCAAAAACATTCAGTACTTC. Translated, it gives CASSLFPRTGAKNIQYF.

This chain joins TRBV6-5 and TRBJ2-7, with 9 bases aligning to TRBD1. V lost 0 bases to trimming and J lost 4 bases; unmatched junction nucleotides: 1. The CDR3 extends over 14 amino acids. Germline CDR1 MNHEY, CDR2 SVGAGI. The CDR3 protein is CASSYSGQGYEQYF. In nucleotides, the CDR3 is TGTGCCAGCAGTTACTCGGGACAGGGATACGAGCAGTACTTC.

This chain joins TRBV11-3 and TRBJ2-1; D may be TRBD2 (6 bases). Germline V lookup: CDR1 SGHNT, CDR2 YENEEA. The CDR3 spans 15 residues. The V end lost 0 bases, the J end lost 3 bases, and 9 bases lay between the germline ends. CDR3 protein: CASSLEETSYNEQFF. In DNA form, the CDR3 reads TGTGCCAGCAGCTTAGAAGAGACTAGCTACAATGAGCAGTTCTTC.

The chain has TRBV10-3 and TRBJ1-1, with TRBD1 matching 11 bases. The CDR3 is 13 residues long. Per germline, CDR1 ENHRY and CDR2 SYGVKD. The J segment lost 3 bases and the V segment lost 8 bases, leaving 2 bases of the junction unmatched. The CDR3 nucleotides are TGTGCCATCGGGACAGGGGGGGACACTGAAGCTTTCTTT. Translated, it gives CAIGTGGDTEAFF.

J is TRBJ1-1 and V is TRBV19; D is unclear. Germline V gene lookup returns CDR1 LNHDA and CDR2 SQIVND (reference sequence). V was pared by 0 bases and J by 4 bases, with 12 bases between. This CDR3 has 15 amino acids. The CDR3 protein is CASSIDPGGSTEAFF. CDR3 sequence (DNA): TGTGCCAGTAGTATAGATCCGGGAGGGAGCACTGAAGCTTTCTTT.

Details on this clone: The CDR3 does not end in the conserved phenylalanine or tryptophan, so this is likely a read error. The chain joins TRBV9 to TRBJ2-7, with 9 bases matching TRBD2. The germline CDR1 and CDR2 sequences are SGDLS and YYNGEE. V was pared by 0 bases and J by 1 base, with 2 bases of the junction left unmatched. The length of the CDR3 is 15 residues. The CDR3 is CASSVGLADSYEQYL. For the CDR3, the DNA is TGTGCCAGCAGCGTAGGACTAGCGGATTCCTACGAGCAGTACCTC.